This T cell receptor beta chain is from a study of blood T cell repertoires in COVID-19. Study overall: COVID-19 samples collected from the United States, Italy and Spain covered acute and convalescent phases. PBMCs, B-cell-depleted T cells, or T cells provided the cDNA or gDNA that made up the material.

Authors' data handling: Using reference gene primer amplification, nucleated cell counts were estimated. Repertoires were generated with immunoSEQ multiplex PCR, while TCRdb's copy carries only in-frame clones and drops some. V and J calls and clone size follow that table, whereas D and trimming were derived from the DNA. The profile shows roughly 200,000 clones, approximately 78% of them singletons. While infection was still active, Seattle patients were enrolled and then followed longitudinally. Germline values: CDR1 LGHNA, CDR2 YNFKEQ. Trimming took off 6 bases at V and 1 base at J, with 12 bases between the two ends. The CDR3 covers 14 residues.

Sequenced sample: peripheral blood. The sequence derives from a woman of 80 years or more with COVID-19, enrolled during active disease. The rearrangement links TRBV4-2 to TRBJ1-1; D gene unclear. The CDR3 protein is CASSHPGKNTEAFF. The CDR3 DNA reads as TGTGCCAGCAGTCATCCGGGAAAGAACACTGAAGCTTTCTTT.